This T cell receptor (beta chain) was found in a study of blood T cell repertoires in COVID-19 (dated by TCRdb to the early 2020s). The study in broad terms: Samples covering the acute and convalescent phases of COVID-19 were provided by collaborators in the United States, Italy and Spain. Where HLA class I and class II types were available, the types were taken from metadata supplied by the sample provider, not from assay-based typing. The dataset comprised deeply sampled blood TCRbeta repertoires from subjects exposed to, actively infected with, or recovered from COVID-19. Sample metadata almost always included a de-identified subject ID, COVID-19 status, age in years and sex. The repertoires were made available in a free public database intended to serve as a resource for research on the immune response to SARS-CoV-2. The material from the prospective study consisted of cDNA or gDNA derived from T cells, B-cell-depleted T cells, or PBMCs. Samples came from the ongoing ImmuneRACE study (first 160 participants) plus 1,254 subjects from 6 global collaborators.

On this clone itself: Its antigen is unknown. No much larger clone exists at a distance of one base, and base qualities are not known.

Results the study describes overall, beyond this receptor: The quantity of clinical and demographic metadata differed by source and by participant and was supplied without curation.

Deletion took 2 bases off V and 2 bases off J, with a span of 7 bases between the germline ends. Measured from the cysteine to the phenylalanine, the CDR3 is 13 residues long. The only DNA kept is the CDR3, 39 bases in frame from the first base. The immunoSEQ Assay, a bias-controlled multiplex PCR, was used to amplify TCRbeta CDR3 regions from genomic DNA. In the source study's methods: Within the assay, amplification of reference gene primers was used to estimate how many nucleated cells each sample contained. To quantify the absolute abundance of each unique TCRbeta CDR3 rearrangement, sequence reads were collapsed and filtered. For each sample, productive Simpson clonality was calculated by taking the square root of Simpson's diversity index across productive rearrangements. Not all clones reach the TCRdb copy of this immuneACCESS table, which keeps in-frame sequences only. Checked studies attribute under half of the gap to unresolved V genes and leave the rest unexplained. Clone size and the V and J calls come from that table; the DNA yielded D and trimming. In all, the sample holds a few hundred thousand clones, and 75% to 90% of those were seen once. 9.5% to 12% of the sample rests with the top ten.

Collaborating institutions collected whole blood in K2EDTA tubes following their own protocols. For TCRbeta analysis, collaborators shipped samples as frozen whole blood, isolated PBMCs, or DNA extracted from either of those sample types. The sequence is built from TRBV12-3 or TRBV12-4 and TRBJ2-7; the D gene identity is not certain. The clonotype comes from a woman between 70 and 85 years old with acute or convalescent COVID-19. Source material: peripheral blood. This receptor has the CDR3 CASSLNPAYEQYF. The DNA is TGTGCCAGCAGTTTAAATCCCGCCTACGAGCAGTACTTC.